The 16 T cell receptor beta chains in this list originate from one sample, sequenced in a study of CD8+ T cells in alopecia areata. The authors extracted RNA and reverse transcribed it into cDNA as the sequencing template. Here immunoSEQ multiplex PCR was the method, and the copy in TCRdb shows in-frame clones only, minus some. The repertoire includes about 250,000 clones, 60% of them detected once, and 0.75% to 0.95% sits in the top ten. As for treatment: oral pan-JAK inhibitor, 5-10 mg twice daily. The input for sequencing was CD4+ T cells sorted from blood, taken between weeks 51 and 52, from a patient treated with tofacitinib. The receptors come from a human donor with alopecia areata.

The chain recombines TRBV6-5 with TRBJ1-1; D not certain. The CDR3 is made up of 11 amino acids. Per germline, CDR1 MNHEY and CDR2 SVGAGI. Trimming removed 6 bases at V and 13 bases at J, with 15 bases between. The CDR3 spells CASRIHRNVFF. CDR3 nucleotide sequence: TGTGCCAGCAGGATACATAGGAACGTTTTCTTT.

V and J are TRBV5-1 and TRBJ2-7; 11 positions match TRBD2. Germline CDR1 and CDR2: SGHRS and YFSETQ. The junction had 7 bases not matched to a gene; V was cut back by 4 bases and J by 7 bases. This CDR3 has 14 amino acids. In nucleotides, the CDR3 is TGCGCCAGCAGCATTACTAGCGGGGGAGCTGAGCAGTACTTC. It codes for CASSITSGGAEQYF. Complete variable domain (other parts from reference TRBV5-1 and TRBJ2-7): KAGVTQTPRYLIKTRGQQVTLSCSPISGHRSVSWYQQTPGQGLQFLFEYFSETQRNKGNFPGRFSGRQFSNSRSEMNVSTLELGDSALYLCASSITSGGAEQYFGPGTRLTVT.

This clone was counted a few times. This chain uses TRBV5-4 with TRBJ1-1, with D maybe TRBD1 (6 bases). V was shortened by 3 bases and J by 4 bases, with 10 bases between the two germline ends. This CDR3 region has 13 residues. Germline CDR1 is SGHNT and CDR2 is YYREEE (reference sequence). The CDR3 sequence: CASSSGGATEAFF. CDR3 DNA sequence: TGTGCCAGCAGCTCGGGGGGGGCCACTGAAGCTTTCTTT.

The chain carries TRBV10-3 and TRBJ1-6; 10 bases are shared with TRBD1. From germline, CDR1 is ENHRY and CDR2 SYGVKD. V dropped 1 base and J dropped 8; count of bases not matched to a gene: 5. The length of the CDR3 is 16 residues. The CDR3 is CAISELRDRGYSPLHF. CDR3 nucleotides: TGTGCCATCAGTGAGTTACGGGACAGGGGTTATTCACCCCTCCACTTT.

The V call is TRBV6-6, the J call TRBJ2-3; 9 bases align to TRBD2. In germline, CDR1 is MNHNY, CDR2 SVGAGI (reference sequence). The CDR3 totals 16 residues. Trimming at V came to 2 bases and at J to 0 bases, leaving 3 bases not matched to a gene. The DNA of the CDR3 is TGTGCCAGCAGTTACGGACTAGCGTCGAGCACAGATACGCAGTATTTT. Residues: CASSYGLASSTDTQYF.

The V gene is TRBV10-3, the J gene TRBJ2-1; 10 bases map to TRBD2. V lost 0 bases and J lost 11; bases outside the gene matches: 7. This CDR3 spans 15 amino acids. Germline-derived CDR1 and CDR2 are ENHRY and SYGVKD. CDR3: CAISESSLAGDQQFF. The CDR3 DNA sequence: TGTGCCATCAGTGAGTCTAGTCTAGCGGGAGACCAGCAGTTCTTC.

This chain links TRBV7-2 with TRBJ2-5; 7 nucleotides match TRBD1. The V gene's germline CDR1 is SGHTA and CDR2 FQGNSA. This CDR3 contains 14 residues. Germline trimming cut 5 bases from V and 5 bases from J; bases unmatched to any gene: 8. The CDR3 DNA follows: TGTGCCAGCAGCAGACACAGGGGTGGGGAGACCCAGTACTTC. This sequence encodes CASSRHRGGETQYF. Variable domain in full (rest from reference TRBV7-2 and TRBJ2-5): GAGVSQSPSNKVTEKGKDVELRCDPISGHTALYWYRQSLGQGLEFLIYFQGNSAPDKSGLPSDRFSAERTGGSVSTLTIQRTQQEDSAVYLCASSRHRGGETQYFGPGTRLLVL.

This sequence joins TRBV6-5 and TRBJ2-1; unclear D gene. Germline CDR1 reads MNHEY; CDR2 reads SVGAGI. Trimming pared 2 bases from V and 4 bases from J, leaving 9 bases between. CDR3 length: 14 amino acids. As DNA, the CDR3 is TGTGCCAGCAGTTACCAGACAACTTACAATGAGCAGTTCTTC. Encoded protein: CASSYQTTYNEQFF.

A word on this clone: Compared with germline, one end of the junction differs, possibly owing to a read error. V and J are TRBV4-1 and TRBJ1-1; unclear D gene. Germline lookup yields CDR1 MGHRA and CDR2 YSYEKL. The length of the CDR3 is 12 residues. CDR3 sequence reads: CASSQDPGRLSF. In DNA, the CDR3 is TGCGCCAGCAGCCAAGATCCGGGTAGGCTCTCGTTT.

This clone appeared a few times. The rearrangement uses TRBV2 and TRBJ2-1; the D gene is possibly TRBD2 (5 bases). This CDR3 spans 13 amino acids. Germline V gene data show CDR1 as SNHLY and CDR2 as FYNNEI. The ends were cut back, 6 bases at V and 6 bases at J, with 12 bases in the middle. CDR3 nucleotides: TGTGCCAGCAGGGGAGACTCCCTCAATGAGCAGTTCTTC. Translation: CASRGDSLNEQFF.

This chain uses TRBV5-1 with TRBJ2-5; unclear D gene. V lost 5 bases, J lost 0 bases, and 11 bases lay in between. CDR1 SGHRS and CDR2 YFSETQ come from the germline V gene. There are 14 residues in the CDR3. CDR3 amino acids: CASSKGSYQETQYF. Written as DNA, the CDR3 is TGCGCCAGCAGTAAGGGCTCGTACCAAGAGACCCAGTACTTC.

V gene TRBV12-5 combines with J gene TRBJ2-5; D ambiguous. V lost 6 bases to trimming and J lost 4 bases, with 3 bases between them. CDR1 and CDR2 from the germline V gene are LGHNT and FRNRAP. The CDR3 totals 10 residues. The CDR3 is CASGPETQYF. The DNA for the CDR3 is TGTGCTAGTGGCCCAGAGACCCAGTACTTC.

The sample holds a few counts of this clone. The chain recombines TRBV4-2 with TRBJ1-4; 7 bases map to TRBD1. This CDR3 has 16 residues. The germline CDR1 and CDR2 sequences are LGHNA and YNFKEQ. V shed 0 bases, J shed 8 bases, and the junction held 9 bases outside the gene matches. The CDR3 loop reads CASSQDPGQGGEKLFF. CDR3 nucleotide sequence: TGTGCCAGCAGCCAAGATCCCGGGCAGGGGGGCGAAAAACTGTTTTTT.

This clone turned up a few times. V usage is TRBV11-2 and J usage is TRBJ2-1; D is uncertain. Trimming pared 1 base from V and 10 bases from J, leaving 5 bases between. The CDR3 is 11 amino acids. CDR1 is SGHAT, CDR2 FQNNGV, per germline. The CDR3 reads CASSLGTEQFF. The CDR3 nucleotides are TGTGCCAGCAGCTTAGGGACGGAGCAGTTCTTC.

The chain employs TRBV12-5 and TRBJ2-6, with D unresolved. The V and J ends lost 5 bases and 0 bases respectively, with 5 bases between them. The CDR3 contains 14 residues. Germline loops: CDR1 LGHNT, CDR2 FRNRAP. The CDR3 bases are TGTGCTAGTGGTACCCTCTCTGGGGCCAACGTCCTGACTTTC. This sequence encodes CASGTLSGANVLTF. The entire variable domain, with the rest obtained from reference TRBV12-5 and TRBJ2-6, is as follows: DARVTQTPRHKVTEMGQEVTMRCQPILGHNTVFWYRQTMMQGLELLAYFRNRAPLDDSGMPKDRFSAEMPDATLATLKIQPSEPRDSAVYFCASGTLSGANVLTFGAGSRLTVL.

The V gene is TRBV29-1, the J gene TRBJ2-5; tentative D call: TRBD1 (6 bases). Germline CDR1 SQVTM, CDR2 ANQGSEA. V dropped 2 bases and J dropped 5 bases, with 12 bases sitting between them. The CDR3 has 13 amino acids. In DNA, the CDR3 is TGCAGCGTTGAACTTGGACAGAGGGAGACCCAGTACTTC. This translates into CSVELGQRETQYF.